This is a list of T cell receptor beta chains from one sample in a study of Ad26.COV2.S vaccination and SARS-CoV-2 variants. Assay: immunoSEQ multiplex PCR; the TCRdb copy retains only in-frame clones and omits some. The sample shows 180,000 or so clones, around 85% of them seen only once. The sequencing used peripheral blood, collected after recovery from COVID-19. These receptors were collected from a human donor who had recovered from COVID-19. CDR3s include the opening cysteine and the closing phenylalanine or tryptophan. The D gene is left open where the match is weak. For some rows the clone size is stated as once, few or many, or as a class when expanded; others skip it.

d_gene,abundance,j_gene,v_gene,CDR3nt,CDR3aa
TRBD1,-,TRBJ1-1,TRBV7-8,TGTGCCAGCAGCATGGGACAGGGGGCATCTGAAGCTTTCTTT,CASSMGQGASEAFF
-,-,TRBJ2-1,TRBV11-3,TGTGCCAGCAGCTTCCGGAGCTCCTACAATGAGCAGTTCTTC,CASSFRSSYNEQFF
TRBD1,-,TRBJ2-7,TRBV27,TGTGCCAGCAGTTGGGACAGTGGACCCTACGAGCAGTACTTC,CASSWDSGPYEQYF
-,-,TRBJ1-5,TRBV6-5,TGTGCCAGCACGCACAACAGGGTTCAGCATTTT,CASTHNRVQHF
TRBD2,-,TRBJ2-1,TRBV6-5,TGTGCCAGCAGCCCGGGACTAGCGACATACAATGAGCAGTTCTTC,CASSPGLATYNEQFF
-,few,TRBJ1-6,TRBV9,TGTGCCAGCAGCGCGGGCCGGAGTGATTCACCCCTCCACTTT,CASSAGRSDSPLHF
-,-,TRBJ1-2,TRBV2,TGTGCCAGCAGCGAACAGGGTTACTATGGCTACACCTTC,CASSEQGYYGYTF
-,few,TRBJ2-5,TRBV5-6,TGTGCCAGCACCTCGGGACTTATACAAGAGACCCAGTACTTC,CASTSGLIQETQYF
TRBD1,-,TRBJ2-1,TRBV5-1,TGCGCCAGCAGCTTGGCGGGGACAGGGGGCGTCAGGACCTACAATGAGCAGTTCTTC,CASSLAGTGGVRTYNEQFF
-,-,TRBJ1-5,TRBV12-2,TGTGCAAGTCGCTTAGAGTCCCTTAGCAATCAGCCCCAGCATTTT,CASRLESLSNQPQHF
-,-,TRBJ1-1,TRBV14,TGTGCCAGCAGCCAAGTTGGGGGCTTTCGGGCTTTCTTT,CASSQVGGFRAFF
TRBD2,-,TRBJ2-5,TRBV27,TGTGCCAGCAGTTCCCGGACTAGCTACCAAGAGACCCAGTACTTC,CASSSRTSYQETQYF
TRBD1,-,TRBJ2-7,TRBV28,TGTGCCAGCAGACTGGACAGGGGACCCCTCGAGCAGTACTTC,CASRLDRGPLEQYF
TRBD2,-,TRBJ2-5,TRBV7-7,TGTGCCAGCAGCCCTGGGACTAGCGGGGAGACCCAGTACTTC,CASSPGTSGETQYF
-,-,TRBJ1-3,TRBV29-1,TGCAGCGTGGGTGTAGGATCTGGAAACACCATATATTTT,CSVGVGSGNTIYF
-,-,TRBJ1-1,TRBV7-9,TGTGCCAGCAGCTTAGAGACGGCTAACACTGAAGCTTTCTTT,CASSLETANTEAFF
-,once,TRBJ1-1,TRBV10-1,TGCGCCAGCAGTGTAGGGCTTAACACTGAAGCTTTCTTT,CASSVGLNTEAFF
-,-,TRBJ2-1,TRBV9,TGTGCCAGCAGCGTAGGATTGCGCCCGGACAATGAGCAGTTCTTC,CASSVGLRPDNEQFF
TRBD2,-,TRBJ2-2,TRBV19,TGTGCCAGTAGTATTGGGACTAGCATGATCGGGGAGCTGTTTTTT,CASSIGTSMIGELFF
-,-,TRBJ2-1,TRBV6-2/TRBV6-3,TGTGCCAGCAGTTTGCAGGAAACAGTTGAGCAGTTCTTC,CASSLQETVEQFF
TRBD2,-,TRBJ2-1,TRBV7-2,TGTGCCAGCAGCTTAGAACTAGCGGGGGGCCATGAGCAGTTCTTC,CASSLELAGGHEQFF
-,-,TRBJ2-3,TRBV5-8,TGTGCCAGCAGCTTGTGGGTGCACACAGATACGCAGTATTTT,CASSLWVHTDTQYF